This T cell receptor beta chain was retrieved from a study of radiotherapy plus CTLA-4 blockade in lung cancer. A note on this clone: Antigen unknown.

Using immunoSEQ multiplex PCR, the repertoire was profiled, and TCRdb retains in-frame clones only, with some absent. The data contain around 59,000 clones, 70% to 80% of them singletons. Study results and caveats: An expansion of tumor-derived TCR clones occurred in blood after radiotherapy plus ipilimumab.

Deletions cut 0 bases from V and 4 bases from J, with 11 bases between. CDR3 length: 15 amino acids. Germline V gene lookup returns CDR1 SGDLS and CDR2 YYNGEE. The sequenced sample was peripheral blood, obtained from a patient treated with radiotherapy plus ipilimumab. The source of this sequence is a human donor with non-small cell lung cancer who had a partial response to radiotherapy plus ipilimumab. The rearrangement joins TRBV9 to TRBJ1-5; D may be TRBD1 (5 bases). CDR3 region: CASSVGGTNNQPQHF. The CDR3 DNA is TGTGCCAGCAGCGTAGGTGGGACTAATAATCAGCCCCAGCATTTT.